This T cell receptor (beta chain) is from a study of T cells in localized non-small cell lung cancer. Details on this clone: The antigen remains undetermined.

Using immunoSEQ multiplex PCR, the repertoire was profiled, and TCRdb retains in-frame clones only, with some absent. The sample carries 70,000 or so clones, about 81% recorded once. The study's findings and limits: A median of about 52 clones ranked among the top 100 in tumor appeared in adjacent lung. Greater blood T cell density accompanied longer overall survival.

The sample in question was peripheral blood, obtained before any cancer treatment. This clonotype originated in a female donor aged 60 or older with stage I lung adenocarcinoma.

CDR3 region: CASSLGRQGGAQYF. The DNA of the CDR3 is TGCGCCAGCAGCTTGGGCAGGCAAGGAGGCGCCCAGTACTTC. The chain is built from TRBV5-1 and TRBJ2-5; maybe TRBD2 (5 bases). Trimming removed 0 bases from V and 9 bases from J, with 15 bases in between. This CDR3 has 14 amino acids. Germline V gene lookup returns CDR1 SGHRS and CDR2 YFSETQ.